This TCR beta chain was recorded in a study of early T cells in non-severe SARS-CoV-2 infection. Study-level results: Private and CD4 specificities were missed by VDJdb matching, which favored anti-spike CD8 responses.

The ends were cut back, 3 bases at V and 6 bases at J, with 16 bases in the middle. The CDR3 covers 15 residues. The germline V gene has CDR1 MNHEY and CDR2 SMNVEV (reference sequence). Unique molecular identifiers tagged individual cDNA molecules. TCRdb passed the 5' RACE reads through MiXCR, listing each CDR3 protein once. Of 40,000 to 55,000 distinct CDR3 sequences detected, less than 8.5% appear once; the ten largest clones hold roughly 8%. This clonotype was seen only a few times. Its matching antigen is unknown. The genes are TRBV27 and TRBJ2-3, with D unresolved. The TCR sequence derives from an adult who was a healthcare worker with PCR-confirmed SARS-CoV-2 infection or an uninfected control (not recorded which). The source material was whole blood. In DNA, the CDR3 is TGTGCCAGCAGTTTCAGGCACCCCGCCTCGGATACGCAGTATTTT. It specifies CASSFRHPASDTQYF.